This entry is about one T cell receptor (beta chain). Its specificity is not known. V was pared by 6 bases and J by 2 bases, with 5 bases of the junction left unmatched. CDR1 and CDR2 (germline): MNHNS, SASEGT. This CDR3 is built from 15 residues. Rearranged V-D-J TRB sequences were amplified with a mixed TRB-A/B primer pool. MiXCR was run by TCRdb on the multiplex PCR reads, yielding one entry per CDR3 protein. Of 1,700 or so distinct CDR3 sequences listed, almost 40% are singletons. The sample belongs to a study of T cell repertoires in aging, cancer and after chemotherapy. Study outcomes and limitations: Median generation probability rose over the chemotherapy interval in each cancer cohort, suggesting rebound thymic output. Untreated cancer patients had significantly lower blood TCR diversity than age-matched healthy donors.

Amplification of TCR beta used genomic DNA extracted from peripheral blood. The chain combines TRBV6-1 with TRBJ2-3; the match to TRBD2 covers 10 bases. This sequence was found in a human donor with a solid tumor. Sequenced input: blood. The CDR3 coding sequence is TGTGCCAGCAGCCCCGGACTAGCGGCCACAGATACGCAGTATTTT. It specifies CASSPGLAATDTQYF.